This T cell receptor beta chain was sequenced during a study of tumor and adjacent non-tumor tissue in lung cancer (dated by TCRdb to 2016 to 2019). Regarding the study in general: The cohort included 12 adenocarcinoma, a couple of squamous cell carcinoma and 1 small cell lung cancer patients. The roughly 15 enrolled patients, of whom around 10 were men and 5 were women, were aged about 30 to 80 years and were diagnosed with TNM stage I to III disease. Sequencing produced more than 100,000,000 productive TCRbeta reads in total, an average of about 4 million reads per sample. The study compared bulk TCRbeta repertoires between lung tumor tissue and matched distant non-tumor lung tissue from fewer than 19 lung cancer patients. TCRbeta CDR3 sequencing was performed on 30 to 35 paired specimens, with one tumor sample and one normal lung sample collected per patient.

RNA was extracted from bulk unsorted tissue and checked for quality with a NanoDrop ND-1000 and an Agilent 2100. The normal lung samples consisted of distant non-tumor tissue collected more than 3 cm from the tumor edge. All donors had newly diagnosed lung cancer, had not received prior chemotherapy, and were admitted for thoracic surgery in China between August and November 2014. Patients with previous radiotherapy or chemotherapy, or with another concurrent cancer, were excluded from the study. Surgical tissue pieces of about 1-2.3 cm3 were preserved in RNAlater solution and were kept at -80 degrees C until use. This clonotype appeared a single time. Its cognate antigen has yet to be identified. Base quality data are lacking; no much larger clone is found one base away. One read alone is a weak basis. Study-wide conclusions, independent of this receptor: Tumor tissue showed significantly greater TCR diversity (inverse Simpson) than normal lung tissue (approximately 430 vs 150, P = 0.0075, Mann-Whitney U test). The methods do not name the sequencing platform or mention unique molecular identifiers. TCR diversity was significantly higher in younger patients, and higher tumor TCR diversity was associated with shorter overall and disease-free survival. Peripheral blood was not sequenced, so blood TCRbeta repertoires were not examined in the lung cancer patients of the study. The top 100 clones made up a significantly larger cumulative share of the repertoire in normal lung than in tumor tissue. The cohort had only about 16 patients, and the authors noted that larger samples and more detailed clinical data are needed.

Library construction relied on multiplex PCR. Sequencing instrument: Illumina HiSeq 2500. TCRbeta libraries were constructed through three rounds of nested PCR with primers (Table S4) according to protocols modified from ARM-PCR. Before sequencing, PCR products of 200-500 bp were excised from the gel and purified with the QIAquick gel extraction kit. Regarding the original processing steps: Trimmomatic was used to clean the reads, FLASH was used to merge the reads into complete CDR3 sequences, and MiTCR was used to assign the reads to V(D)J germline segments. Clonal diversity was calculated as the inverse Simpson's index using VDJtools. Productive reads were defined as in-frame sequences without a premature stop codon. In TCRdb, the public reads were trimmed at Q25 with fastp and aligned with MiXCR, with productive beta chains retained. A single entry per CDR3 protein holds the most common genes and DNA from its merged rows. TCRdb, rather than the study authors, made the V and J calls. Across this sample there are some 99,000 distinct CDR3 sequences, with about 61% seen only once. The ten largest account for around a fifth of the sample.

Sequencing was performed on distant non-tumor lung tissue. This receptor was obtained from a man in his 60s with non-small cell lung cancer.

The bases are TGCAGCGCTAGGGACTTCTCTGGAAACACCATATATTTT. Its translation reads: CSARDFSGNTIYF. The sequence joins TRBV29-1 to TRBJ1-3; TRBD1 is a possible D gene, resting on 5 matching bases. CDR1 SQVTM and CDR2 ANQGSEA are derived from the germline V gene. At the junction V is shortened by 7 bases and J by 0 bases, with 10 bases in between. Spanning cysteine to phenylalanine, the CDR3 consists of 13 amino acids. This entry keeps only the CDR3 DNA: 39 bases, framed from base 1.